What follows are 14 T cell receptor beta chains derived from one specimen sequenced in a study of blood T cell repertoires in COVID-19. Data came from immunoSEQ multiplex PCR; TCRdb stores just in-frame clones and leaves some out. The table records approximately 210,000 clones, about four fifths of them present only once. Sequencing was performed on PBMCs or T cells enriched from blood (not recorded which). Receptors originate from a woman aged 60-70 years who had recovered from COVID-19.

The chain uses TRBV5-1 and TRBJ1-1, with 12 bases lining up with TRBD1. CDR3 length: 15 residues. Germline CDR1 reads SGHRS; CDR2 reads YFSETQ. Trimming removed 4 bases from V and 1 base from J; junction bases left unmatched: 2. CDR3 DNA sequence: TGCGCCAGCAGCCCGGGACAGGGGGCGAACACTGAAGCTTTCTTT. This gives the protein CASSPGQGANTEAFF.

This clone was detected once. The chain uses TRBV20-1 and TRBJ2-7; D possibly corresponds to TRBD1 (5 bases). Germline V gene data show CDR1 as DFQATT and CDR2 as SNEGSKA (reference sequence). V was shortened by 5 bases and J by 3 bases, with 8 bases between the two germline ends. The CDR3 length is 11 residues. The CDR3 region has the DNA TGCAGTGCTGATGACAGCTACGAGCAGTACTTC. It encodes CSADDSYEQYF.

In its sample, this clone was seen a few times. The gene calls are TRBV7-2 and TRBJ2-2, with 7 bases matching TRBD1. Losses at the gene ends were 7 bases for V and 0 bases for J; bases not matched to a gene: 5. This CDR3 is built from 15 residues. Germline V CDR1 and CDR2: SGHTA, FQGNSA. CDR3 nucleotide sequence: TGTGCCAGCACCTTGGGACAGACGAACACCGGGGAGCTGTTTTTT. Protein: CASTLGQTNTGELFF.

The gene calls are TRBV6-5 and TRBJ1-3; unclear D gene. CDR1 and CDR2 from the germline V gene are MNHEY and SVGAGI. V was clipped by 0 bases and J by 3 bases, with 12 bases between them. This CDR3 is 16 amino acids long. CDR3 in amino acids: CASSYSQAFGGNTIYF. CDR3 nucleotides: TGTGCCAGCAGTTACTCGCAGGCTTTCGGTGGAAACACCATATATTTT.

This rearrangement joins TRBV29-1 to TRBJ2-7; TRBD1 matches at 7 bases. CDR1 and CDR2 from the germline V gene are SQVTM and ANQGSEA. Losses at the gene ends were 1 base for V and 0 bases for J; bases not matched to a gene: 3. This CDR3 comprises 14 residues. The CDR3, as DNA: TGCAGCGTTGAAGGGACAGGAGACTCCTACGAGCAGTACTTC. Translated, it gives CSVEGTGDSYEQYF.

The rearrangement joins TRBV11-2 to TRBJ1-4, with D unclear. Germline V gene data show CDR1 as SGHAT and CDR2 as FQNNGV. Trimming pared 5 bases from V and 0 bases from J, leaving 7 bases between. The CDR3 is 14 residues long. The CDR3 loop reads CASSPGATNEKLFF. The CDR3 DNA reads TGTGCCAGCAGCCCAGGCGCAACTAATGAAAAACTGTTTTTT.

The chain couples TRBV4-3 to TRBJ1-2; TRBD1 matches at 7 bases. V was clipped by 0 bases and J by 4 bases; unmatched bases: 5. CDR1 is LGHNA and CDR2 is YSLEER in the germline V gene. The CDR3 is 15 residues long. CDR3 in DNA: TGCGCCAGCAGCCAAGATCAGGGGGTGGGCTATGGCTACACCTTC. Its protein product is CASSQDQGVGYGYTF.

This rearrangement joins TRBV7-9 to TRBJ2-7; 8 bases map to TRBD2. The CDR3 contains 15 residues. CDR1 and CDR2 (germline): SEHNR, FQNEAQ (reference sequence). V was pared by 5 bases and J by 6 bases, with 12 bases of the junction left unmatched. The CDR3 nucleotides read TGTGCCAGCAGCCTCGGAGGGCCTAGCGGGCGCGAGCAGTACTTC. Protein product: CASSLGGPSGREQYF.

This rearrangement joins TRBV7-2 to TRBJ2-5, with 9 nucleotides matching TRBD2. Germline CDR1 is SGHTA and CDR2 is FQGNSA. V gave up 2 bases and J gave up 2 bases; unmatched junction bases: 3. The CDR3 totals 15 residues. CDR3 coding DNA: TGTGCCAGCAGCTTAACTAGCGGGCCTCAAGAGACCCAGTACTTC. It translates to CASSLTSGPQETQYF.

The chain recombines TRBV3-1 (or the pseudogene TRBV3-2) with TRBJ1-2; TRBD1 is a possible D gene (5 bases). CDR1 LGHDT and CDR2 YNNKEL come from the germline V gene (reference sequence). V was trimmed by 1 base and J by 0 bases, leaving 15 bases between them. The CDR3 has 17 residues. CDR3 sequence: CASSQARGRVTNYGYTF. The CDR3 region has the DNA TGTGCCAGCAGCCAAGCAAGGGGTAGGGTAACTAACTATGGCTACACCTTC.

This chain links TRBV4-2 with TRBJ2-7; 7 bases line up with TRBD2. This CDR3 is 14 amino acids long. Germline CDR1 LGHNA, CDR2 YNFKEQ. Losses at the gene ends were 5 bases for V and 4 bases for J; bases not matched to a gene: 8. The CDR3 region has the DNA TGTGCCAGCAGCTCCCGTATCGGGGGGTACGAGCAGTACTTC. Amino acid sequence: CASSSRIGGYEQYF.

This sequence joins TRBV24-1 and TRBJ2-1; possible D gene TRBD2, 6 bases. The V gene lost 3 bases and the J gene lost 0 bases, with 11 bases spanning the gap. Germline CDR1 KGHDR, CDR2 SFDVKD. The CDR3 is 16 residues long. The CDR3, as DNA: TGTGCCACCAGTGATGCTGACGGGAGCTCCTACAATGAGCAGTTCTTC. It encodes CATSDADGSSYNEQFF.

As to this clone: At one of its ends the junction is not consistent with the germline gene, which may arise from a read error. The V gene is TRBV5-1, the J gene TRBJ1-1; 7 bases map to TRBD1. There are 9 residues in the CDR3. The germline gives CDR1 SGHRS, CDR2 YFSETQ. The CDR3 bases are TGCGCCAGCAGCGACAGGGTAGTGTTT. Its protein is CASSDRVVF.

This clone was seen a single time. The CDR3 is CASSSDLVYNEQFF. In nucleotides, the CDR3 is TGTGCCAGCAGCTCAGACCTAGTCTACAATGAGCAGTTCTTC. This chain connects TRBV5-6 to TRBJ2-1; no reliable D call. The CDR3 length is 14 residues. The germline gives CDR1 SGHDT, CDR2 YYEEEE. V shed 3 bases and J shed 3 bases, with 10 bases lying between them.